This T cell receptor beta chain was obtained from a study of OX40 agonist ivuxolimab in advanced cancers. The CDR3 length is 13 residues. Trimming left V 1 base short and J 4 bases short, with 8 bases between. CDR1 SGHRS and CDR2 YFSETQ come from the germline V gene. This clone appeared a single time. The assay was immunoSEQ multiplex PCR, and TCRdb's table has in-frame clones only and misses some. This sample yields roughly 92,000 clones, of which 87% are seen a single time; approximately 1.5% belongs to the top ten. The V call is TRBV5-1, the J call TRBJ2-5, with D unclear. The specimen comprised CD4+ or CD8+ T cells sorted from blood, sampled in a trial of the OX40 agonist ivuxolimab. This TCR came from an adult with an advanced solid tumor such as melanoma, head and neck, liver or kidney cancer. The CDR3 nucleotides read TGCGCCAGCAGCTTGTCGGTAGGAGAGACCCAGTACTTC. It yields the protein CASSLSVGETQYF.